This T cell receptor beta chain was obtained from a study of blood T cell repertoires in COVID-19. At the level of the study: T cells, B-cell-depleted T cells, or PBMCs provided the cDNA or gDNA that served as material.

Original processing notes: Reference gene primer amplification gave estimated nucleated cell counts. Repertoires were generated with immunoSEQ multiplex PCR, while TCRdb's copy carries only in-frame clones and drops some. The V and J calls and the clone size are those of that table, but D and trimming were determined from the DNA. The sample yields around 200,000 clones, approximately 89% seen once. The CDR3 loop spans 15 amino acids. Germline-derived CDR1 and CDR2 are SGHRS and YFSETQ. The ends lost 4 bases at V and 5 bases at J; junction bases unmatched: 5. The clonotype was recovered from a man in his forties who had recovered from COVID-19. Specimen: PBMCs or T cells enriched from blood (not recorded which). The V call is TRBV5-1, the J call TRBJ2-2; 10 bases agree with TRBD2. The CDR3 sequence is CASSKAGGRTGELFF. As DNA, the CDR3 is TGCGCCAGCAGCAAAGCGGGGGGGCGGACCGGGGAGCTGTTTTTT.